The 8 T cell receptor beta chains reported below all come from one sample, sequenced in a study of blood T cell repertoires in COVID-19. Data came from immunoSEQ multiplex PCR; TCRdb stores just in-frame clones and leaves some out. The data contain over 250,000 clones, approximately 89% of them singletons. The specimen was PBMCs or T cells enriched from blood (not recorded which). These receptors originate from a woman in her fifties or sixties who had recovered from COVID-19.

In its sample, this clone was seen once. Written as DNA, the CDR3 is TGCAGCGTTGAGGAGAACTATGGCTACACCTTC. Translated, it gives CSVEENYGYTF. The rearrangement links TRBV29-1 to TRBJ1-2; D not certain. Trimming removed 3 bases from V and 2 bases from J, with 4 bases in between. The CDR3 is made up of 11 amino acids. Germline CDR1 reads SQVTM; CDR2 reads ANQGSEA.

The V call is TRBV30, the J call TRBJ2-2; 7 bases map to TRBD1. Trimming removed 5 bases from V and 2 bases from J; junction bases left unmatched: 5. Germline V gene data show CDR1 as GTSNPN and CDR2 as SVGIG (reference sequence). This CDR3 is 14 amino acids long. CDR3 bases: TGTGCCTGGGTTCAGGGGGTTAACACCGGGGAGCTGTTTTTT. Protein: CAWVQGVNTGELFF. Full variable domain (outside the CDR3, taken from reference TRBV30 and TRBJ2-2): SQTIHQWPATLVQPVGSPLSLECTVEGTSNPNLYWYRQAAGRGLQLLFYSVGIGQISSEVPQNLSASRPQDRQFILSSKKLLLSDSGFYLCAWVQGVNTGELFFGEGSRLTVL.

This rearrangement joins TRBV30 to TRBJ1-5; D is unresolved. The V gene lost 4 bases and the J gene lost 1 base, with 8 bases spanning the gap. The CDR3 runs to 13 residues. Germline V gene sequence: CDR1 GTSNPN, CDR2 SVGIG (reference sequence). The DNA of the CDR3 is TGTGCCTGGAATGTCCAGAGCAATCAGCCCCAGCATTTT. This gives the protein CAWNVQSNQPQHF.

This chain connects TRBV6-5 to TRBJ2-1, with a weak D call TRBD2 (6 bases). The CDR3 has 13 amino acids. Trimming shortened V by 7 bases and J by 8 bases, and 15 bases separated the two germline ends. Germline values: CDR1 MNHEY, CDR2 SVGAGI. CDR3 sequence reads: CASTYGTYHEQFF. The CDR3, as DNA: TGTGCCAGCACCTACGGGACTTACCATGAGCAGTTCTTC.

The chain couples TRBV7-6 to TRBJ2-5, with TRBD1 matching 8 bases. The CDR3 loop spans 15 amino acids. V lost 5 bases and J lost 4; bases outside the gene matches: 9. Per germline, CDR1 SGHVS and CDR2 FNYEAQ. CDR3 in amino acids: CASSRTGGIGETQYF. In nucleotides, the CDR3 is TGTGCCAGCAGCAGAACAGGGGGAATAGGAGAGACCCAGTACTTC.

The CDR3 nucleotides are TGTGCCAGCAGCCCGGGGGGCGGCAATCAGCCCCAGCATTTT. Amino acids: CASSPGGGNQPQHF. The chain carries TRBV5-4 and TRBJ1-5; D is possibly TRBD1 (6 bases). Germline lookup yields CDR1 SGHNT and CDR2 YYREEE (reference sequence). V was trimmed by 4 bases and J by 2 bases, leaving 10 bases between them. This CDR3 region has 14 residues.

The DNA for the CDR3 is TGCAGCGTTGGACAGGGAGGCGAGCAGTACTTC. Translating gives CSVGQGGEQYF. The genes are TRBV29-1 and TRBJ2-7; TRBD1 might be the D (7 bases). CDR3 length: 11 amino acids. From germline, CDR1 is SQVTM and CDR2 ANQGSEA. V was pared by 4 bases and J by 6 bases, with 10 bases between.

The V gene is TRBV2, the J gene TRBJ1-2; 7 bases line up with TRBD1. The CDR3 spans 15 residues. The V and J ends lost 2 bases and 8 bases, in that order; junction bases with no gene match: 11. Germline CDR1 and CDR2: SNHLY and FYNNEI. The CDR3 loop is CASSELRAGGGGYTF. The CDR3 DNA is TGTGCCAGCAGTGAACTACGGGCAGGGGGAGGAGGCTACACCTTC.